Listed here are 31 T cell receptor beta chains from one sample, sequenced in a study of blood T cell repertoires in COVID-19. Measured with immunoSEQ multiplex PCR; TCRdb has only the in-frame clones, and not every one. The sample lists some 150,000 clones; about 90% were seen once. Source material: peripheral blood. The receptors come from a woman aged 55-69 years with acute or convalescent COVID-19.

V gene TRBV9 combines with J gene TRBJ2-5, with D perhaps TRBD1 (5 bases). The V end lost 4 bases, the J end lost 3 bases, and 16 bases lay between the germline ends. CDR1 is SGDLS and CDR2 is YYNGEE in the germline V gene. This CDR3 comprises 15 residues. The CDR3 loop reads CASSFAGNQEETQYF. The CDR3 nucleotides read TGTGCCAGCAGCTTCGCAGGGAACCAAGAAGAGACCCAGTACTTC.

The rearrangement joins TRBV10-3 to TRBJ1-4; 7 bases fit TRBD1. CDR1 and CDR2 (germline): ENHRY, SYGVKD. There are 14 residues in the CDR3. V was pared by 5 bases and J by 5 bases, with 5 bases of the junction left unmatched. The CDR3 DNA is TGTGCCATCAGTCCCGGGACAGAGAATGAAAAACTGTTTTTT. This sequence encodes CAISPGTENEKLFF.

V and J are TRBV2 and TRBJ2-5, with 13 bases identical to TRBD2. CDR1 SNHLY and CDR2 FYNNEI come from the germline V gene. J was trimmed by 1 base and V by 6 bases; bases with no gene match: 11. The CDR3 loop spans 18 amino acids. DNA for the CDR3: TGTGCCAGCAGAGAACCACTAGCGGGGGGGCACTTCCAAGAGACCCAGTACTTC. Protein: CASREPLAGGHFQETQYF.

The V gene is TRBV9, the J gene TRBJ2-7, with D possibly matching TRBD2 (6 bases). This CDR3 spans 15 amino acids. V lost 4 bases and J lost 3, with 17 bases in between. From germline, CDR1 is SGDLS and CDR2 YYNGEE. CDR3 sequence (DNA): TGTGCCAGCAGCCCCTCTGGGCTAGCGCTCTACGAGCAGTACTTC. Translation: CASSPSGLALYEQYF.

The gene calls are TRBV19 and TRBJ2-2, with D possibly matching TRBD1 (7 bases). V lost 2 bases and J lost 6, with 19 bases in between. CDR1 LNHDA and CDR2 SQIVND come from the germline V gene (reference sequence). This CDR3 is 17 amino acids long. This chain's CDR3 is CASSIPRARGAAGELFF. CDR3 bases: TGTGCCAGTAGTATACCCCGGGCCAGGGGGGCCGCCGGGGAGCTGTTTTTT. Based on the CDR3 plus reference TRBV19 and TRBJ2-2, the full variable domain is DGGITQSPKYLFRKEGQNVTLSCEQNLNHDAMYWYRQDPGQGLRLIYYSQIVNDFQKGDIAEGYSVSREKKESFPLTVTSAQKNPTAFYLCASSIPRARGAAGELFFGEGSRLTVL.

This chain uses TRBV5-6 with TRBJ1-2; no reliable D call. Per germline, CDR1 SGHDT and CDR2 YYEEEE. The CDR3 has 14 residues. V shed 2 bases and J shed 3 bases, with 11 bases lying between them. CDR3 coding DNA: TGTGCCAGCAGCTTCAGCCTAGTTGACTATGGCTACACCTTC. It translates to CASSFSLVDYGYTF.

A few counts support this clone. The gene calls are TRBV3-1 (or the pseudogene TRBV3-2) and TRBJ2-2; 9 bases match TRBD2. V shed 1 base and J 3 bases; nucleotides not matched to a gene: 12. CDR3 length: 19 residues. Germline values: CDR1 LGHDT, CDR2 YNNKEL (reference sequence). The CDR3 DNA reads TGTGCCAGCAGCCAAGCCCCCGATCCGGGACTAGCATACACCGGGGAGCTGTTTTTT. Amino acids: CASSQAPDPGLAYTGELFF.

The CDR3 protein is CASRTGVTGELFF. The CDR3 nucleotides read TGTGCCAGTCGGACAGGGGTCACCGGGGAGCTGTTTTTT. This chain connects TRBV19 to TRBJ2-2; 9 bases are a match to TRBD1. The CDR3 length is 13 residues. Germline CDR1 reads LNHDA; CDR2 reads SQIVND (reference sequence). Trimming removed 8 bases from V and 4 bases from J; junction bases left unmatched: 2.

This rearrangement joins TRBV7-9 to TRBJ2-7, with 7 nucleotides matching TRBD1. The J segment lost 1 base and the V segment lost 4 bases, leaving 7 bases of the junction unmatched. The germline V gene has CDR1 SEHNR and CDR2 FQNEAQ (reference sequence). The CDR3 sequence is 15 residues long. CDR3 protein: CASSSPGTASYEQYF. CDR3 nucleotide sequence: TGTGCCAGCAGCTCCCCCGGGACAGCATCCTACGAGCAGTACTTC. Complete variable domain (other parts from reference TRBV7-9 and TRBJ2-7): DTGVSQNPRHKITKRGQNVTFRCDPISEHNRLYWYRQTLGQGPEFLTYFQNEAQLEKSRLLSDRFSAERPKGSFSTLEIQRTEQGDSAMYLCASSSPGTASYEQYFGPGTRLTVT.

This clone turned up a few times. The V gene is TRBV28, the J gene TRBJ2-5; TRBD2 aligns across 7 bases. The V and J ends lost 7 bases and 1 base, in that order; junction bases with no gene match: 9. CDR1 MDHEN and CDR2 SYDVKM come from the germline V gene. The CDR3 loop spans 15 amino acids. This CDR3 reads CASILGSGVQETQYF. The CDR3 DNA reads as TGTGCCAGCATCTTGGGCAGCGGGGTCCAAGAGACCCAGTACTTC.

The rearrangement links TRBV6-5 to TRBJ1-6; D not certain. With 6 bases removed from V and 7 bases from J, the gap between germline ends came to 13 bases. Germline CDR1 reads MNHEY; CDR2 reads SVGAGI. The CDR3 runs 14 residues. The CDR3: CASRPDGGNSPLHF. CDR3 DNA: TGTGCCAGCAGACCGGACGGAGGGAATTCACCCCTCCACTTT.

This chain connects TRBV20-1 to TRBJ1-2, with D possibly matching TRBD1 (5 bases). Deletions cut 3 bases from V and 6 bases from J, with 11 bases between. Germline CDR1 reads DFQATT; CDR2 reads SNEGSKA (reference sequence). The CDR3 is 12 residues long. The CDR3 here is CSASLGDHGYTF. CDR3 in DNA: TGCAGTGCTAGTTTAGGGGATCATGGCTACACCTTC.

This clone has just one count. The chain has TRBV2 and TRBJ2-1; a possible D gene is TRBD2 (5 bases). V was pared by 3 bases and J by 0 bases, with 9 bases between. This CDR3 region has 15 residues. In germline, CDR1 is SNHLY, CDR2 FYNNEI. CDR3 loop: CASSDRGSSYNEQFF. CDR3 sequence (DNA): TGTGCCAGCAGTGATCGGGGAAGCTCCTACAATGAGCAGTTCTTC.

The V gene is TRBV19, the J gene TRBJ1-1; D is possibly TRBD1 (5 bases). Germline-derived CDR1 and CDR2 are LNHDA and SQIVND (reference sequence). V lost 2 bases and J 1 base, leaving 5 bases between the germline ends. This CDR3 is built from 13 residues. This CDR3 reads CASSITGNTEAFF. The DNA for the CDR3 is TGTGCCAGTAGTATAACAGGGAACACTGAAGCTTTCTTT. Filled out from reference TRBV19 and TRBJ1-1, the complete variable domain reads DGGITQSPKYLFRKEGQNVTLSCEQNLNHDAMYWYRQDPGQGLRLIYYSQIVNDFQKGDIAEGYSVSREKKESFPLTVTSAQKNPTAFYLCASSITGNTEAFFGQGTRLTVV.

This rearrangement joins TRBV11-2 to TRBJ2-7; the match to TRBD1 covers 7 bases. CDR1 and CDR2 (germline): SGHAT, FQNNGV. V lost 5 bases to trimming and J lost 3 bases; unmatched junction nucleotides: 7. The CDR3 is 14 residues long. DNA for the CDR3: TGTGCCAGCAGCCCTAACAGGGGTTACTACGAGCAGTACTTC. Residues: CASSPNRGYYEQYF.

The chain uses TRBV28 and TRBJ1-6; the D gene is possibly TRBD1 (6 bases). Germline V CDR1 and CDR2: MDHEN, SYDVKM. The CDR3 has 16 amino acids. V shed 5 bases and J shed 0 bases, with 11 bases lying between them. CDR3 DNA: TGTGCCAGCAGTGGACAGTCGAGCTCCTATAATTCACCCCTCCACTTT. It specifies CASSGQSSSYNSPLHF. Complete variable domain (other parts from reference TRBV28 and TRBJ1-6): DVKVTQSSRYLVKRTGEKVFLECVQDMDHENMFWYRQDPGLGLRLIYFSYDVKMKEKGDIPEGYSVSREKKERFSLILESASTNQTSMYLCASSGQSSSYNSPLHFGNGTRLTVT.

The chain is built from TRBV3-1 (or the pseudogene TRBV3-2) and TRBJ1-1; D is perhaps TRBD1 (5 bases). Trimming took off 0 bases at V and 0 bases at J, with 14 bases between the two ends. The germline V gene has CDR1 LGHDT and CDR2 YNNKEL (reference sequence). CDR3 size: 17 residues. The CDR3 protein is CASSQDGANQLNTEAFF. CDR3 sequence (DNA): TGTGCCAGCAGCCAAGATGGGGCTAACCAATTGAACACTGAAGCTTTCTTT.

This chain connects TRBV28 to TRBJ2-7, with TRBD1 identical over 8 bases. Germline trimming cut 2 bases from V and 3 bases from J; bases unmatched to any gene: 9. Germline V gives CDR1 MDHEN, CDR2 SYDVKM. CDR3 length: 16 amino acids. The CDR3, as DNA: TGTGCCAGCAGTTTAGAGACAGGGGTCGGGAGCTACGAGCAGTACTTC. Amino acids: CASSLETGVGSYEQYF.

The chain is built from TRBV7-6 and TRBJ1-4; TRBD1 agrees at 10 bases. Germline loops: CDR1 SGHVS, CDR2 FNYEAQ. The CDR3 runs 15 residues. J was trimmed by 6 bases and V by 5 bases; bases with no gene match: 6. The CDR3 bases are TGTGCCAGCAGCCAACTGACAGGGGGCGATGAAAAACTGTTTTTT. Its translation: CASSQLTGGDEKLFF. Looking up the rest from reference TRBV7-6 and TRBJ1-4 gives the full variable domain: GAGVSQSPRYKVTKRGQDVALRCDPISGHVSLYWYRQALGQGPEFLTYFNYEAQQDKSGLPNDRFSAERPEGSISTLTIQRTEQRDSAMYRCASSQLTGGDEKLFFGSGTQLSVL.

The V gene is TRBV4-1, the J gene TRBJ2-7, with 7 bases aligning to TRBD1. CDR3 length equals 18 residues. CDR1 is MGHRA, CDR2 YSYEKL, per germline. The J segment lost 4 bases and the V segment lost 1 base, leaving 16 bases of the junction unmatched. Here the CDR3 reads CASSQADFIGTAAYEQYF. The CDR3 DNA is TGCGCCAGCAGCCAAGCCGACTTTATCGGGACAGCTGCTTACGAGCAGTACTTC.

This clone was detected only once. V gene TRBV4-2 combines with J gene TRBJ1-4, with a possible D match to TRBD1 (5 bases). Trimming shortened V by 6 bases and J by 0 bases, and 17 bases separated the two germline ends. This CDR3 is 17 amino acids long. Germline V CDR1 and CDR2: LGHNA, YNFKEQ. CDR3 sequence reads: CASRGRGGLATNEKLFF. In DNA form, the CDR3 reads TGTGCCAGCAGGGGGCGGGGGGGTTTAGCAACTAATGAAAAACTGTTTTTT.

There are a few counts of this clone. The chain recombines TRBV19 with TRBJ1-3; D gene unclear. Between the trimmed V and J ends, which lost 6 bases and 1 base, there was a span of 13 bases. Germline V lookup: CDR1 LNHDA, CDR2 SQIVND (reference sequence). The CDR3 spans 15 residues. The CDR3 coding sequence is TGTGCCAGTAGAACCCCCCACCAGTCTGGAAACACCATATATTTT. This translates into CASRTPHQSGNTIYF. The full variable domain, its missing parts supplied by reference TRBV19 and TRBJ1-3, is DGGITQSPKYLFRKEGQNVTLSCEQNLNHDAMYWYRQDPGQGLRLIYYSQIVNDFQKGDIAEGYSVSREKKESFPLTVTSAQKNPTAFYLCASRTPHQSGNTIYFGEGSWLTVV.

This sequence joins TRBV3-1 (or the pseudogene TRBV3-2) and TRBJ2-1; D perhaps matches TRBD1 (5 bases). Germline V gives CDR1 LGHDT, CDR2 YNNKEL (reference sequence). The CDR3 sequence is 17 residues long. Trimming stripped 4 bases from V and 10 bases from J, with 26 bases between. The CDR3 reads CASSRNFAAHSAGEQFF. The DNA of the CDR3 is TGTGCCAGCAGCCGGAACTTCGCGGCCCACTCGGCAGGGGAGCAGTTCTTC.

V is TRBV5-4 and J is TRBJ1-5; 8 nucleotides align to TRBD1. V gave up 4 bases and J gave up 0 bases; unmatched junction bases: 9. From germline, CDR1 is SGHNT and CDR2 YYREEE (reference sequence). The length of the CDR3 is 17 residues. The CDR3 spells CASSPFKGQDSNQPQHF. CDR3 DNA sequence: TGTGCCAGCAGCCCATTTAAGGGACAGGATAGCAATCAGCCCCAGCATTTT. Using reference TRBV5-4 and TRBJ1-5 for the parts outside the CDR3, the full variable domain is ETGVTQSPTHLIKTRGQQVTLRCSSQSGHNTVSWYQQALGQGPQFIFQYYREEENGRGNFPPRFSGLQFPNYSSELNVNALELDDSALYLCASSPFKGQDSNQPQHFGDGTRLSIL.

The rearrangement uses TRBV30 and TRBJ1-5; TRBD1 might be the D (6 bases). This CDR3 region has 15 residues. The V gene's germline CDR1 is GTSNPN and CDR2 SVGIG (reference sequence). V was cut by 3 bases and J by 0 bases, with 12 bases left in between. In nucleotides, the CDR3 is TGTGCCTGGAGCAAACAGGGATATAGCAATCAGCCCCAGCATTTT. Encoded protein: CAWSKQGYSNQPQHF.

The chain joins TRBV7-2 to TRBJ2-7; possibly TRBD2 for D (5 bases). From germline, CDR1 is SGHTA and CDR2 FQGNSA. This CDR3 has 14 amino acids. V was trimmed by 1 base and J by 4 bases, leaving 11 bases between them. This CDR3 reads CASSLDGAGYEQYF. The CDR3 DNA sequence: TGTGCCAGCAGCTTAGATGGTGCGGGTTACGAGCAGTACTTC. The variable domain in full, with the rest retrieved from reference TRBV7-2 and TRBJ2-7, is GAGVSQSPSNKVTEKGKDVELRCDPISGHTALYWYRQSLGQGLEFLIYFQGNSAPDKSGLPSDRFSAERTGGSVSTLTIQRTQQEDSAVYLCASSLDGAGYEQYFGPGTRLTVT.

The chain carries TRBV5-6 and TRBJ1-1; a weak D match, TRBD1 (6 bases). This CDR3 is 15 amino acids long. Trimming pared 0 bases from V and 1 base from J, leaving 10 bases between. Germline V gene lookup returns CDR1 SGHDT and CDR2 YYEEEE. The CDR3 loop reads CASSLEGRGNTEAFF. The CDR3 DNA is TGTGCCAGCAGCTTGGAAGGCAGGGGGAACACTGAAGCTTTCTTT. The whole variable domain, filled in from reference TRBV5-6 and TRBJ1-1, reads DAGVTQSPTHLIKTRGQQVTLRCSPKSGHDTVSWYQQALGQGPQFIFQYYEEEERQRGNFPDRFSGHQFPNYSSELNVNALLLGDSALYLCASSLEGRGNTEAFFGQGTRLTVV.

The V gene is TRBV3-1 (or the pseudogene TRBV3-2), the J gene TRBJ2-3; TRBD2 matches 11 bases. Germline-derived CDR1 and CDR2 are LGHDT and YNNKEL (reference sequence). With 3 bases clipped from V and 3 bases from J, the junction kept 8 bases outside the gene matches. CDR3 length equals 17 residues. This CDR3 reads CASSQAYLAGGTDTQYF. The CDR3 DNA reads TGTGCCAGCAGCCAGGCGTATCTAGCGGGGGGAACAGATACGCAGTATTTT.

The CDR3 DNA is TGTGCCAGCAGGTTGACAGGTCCAACTGAAGCTTTCTTT. As protein: CASRLTGPTEAFF. The rearrangement uses TRBV6-5 and TRBJ1-1; TRBD1 might be the D (6 bases). Germline values: CDR1 MNHEY, CDR2 SVGAGI. This CDR3 comprises 13 residues. The ends were cut back, 6 bases at V and 5 bases at J, with 13 bases in the middle.

The CDR3 coding sequence is TGTGCCAGCAGCGCCAGGGCCGGGGACATAAATTCACCCCTCCACTTT. Its translation is CASSARAGDINSPLHF. The V call is TRBV7-9, the J call TRBJ1-6, with D possibly TRBD1 on 6 matching bases. In germline, CDR1 is SEHNR, CDR2 FQNEAQ (reference sequence). This CDR3 is built from 16 residues. V dropped 5 bases and J dropped 7 bases, with 18 bases sitting between them.

This chain uses TRBV19 with TRBJ2-2, with D possibly being TRBD2 (6 bases). V dropped 2 bases and J dropped 4 bases, with 14 bases sitting between them. CDR1 and CDR2 from the germline V gene are LNHDA and SQIVND (reference sequence). The CDR3 is 16 residues long. The CDR3 sequence is CASSIRARGSTGELFF. The CDR3 nucleotides are TGTGCCAGTAGTATACGAGCGCGGGGAAGCACCGGGGAGCTGTTTTTT.